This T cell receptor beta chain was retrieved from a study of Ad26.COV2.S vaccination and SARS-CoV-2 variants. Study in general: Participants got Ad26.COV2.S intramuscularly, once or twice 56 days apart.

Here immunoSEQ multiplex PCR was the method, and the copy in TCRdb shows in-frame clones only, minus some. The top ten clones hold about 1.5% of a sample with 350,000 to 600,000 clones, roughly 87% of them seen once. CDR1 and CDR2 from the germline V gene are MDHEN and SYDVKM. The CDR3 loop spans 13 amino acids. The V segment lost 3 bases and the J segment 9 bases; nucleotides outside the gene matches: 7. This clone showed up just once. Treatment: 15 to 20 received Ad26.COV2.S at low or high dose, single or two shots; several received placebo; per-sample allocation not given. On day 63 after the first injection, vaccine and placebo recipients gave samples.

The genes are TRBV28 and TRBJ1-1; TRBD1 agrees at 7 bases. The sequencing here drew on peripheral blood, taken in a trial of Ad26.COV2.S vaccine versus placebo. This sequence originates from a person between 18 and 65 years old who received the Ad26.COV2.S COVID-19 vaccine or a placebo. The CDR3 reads CASSLRQGLKAFF. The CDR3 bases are TGTGCCAGCAGTTTGAGACAGGGCCTGAAAGCTTTCTTT.